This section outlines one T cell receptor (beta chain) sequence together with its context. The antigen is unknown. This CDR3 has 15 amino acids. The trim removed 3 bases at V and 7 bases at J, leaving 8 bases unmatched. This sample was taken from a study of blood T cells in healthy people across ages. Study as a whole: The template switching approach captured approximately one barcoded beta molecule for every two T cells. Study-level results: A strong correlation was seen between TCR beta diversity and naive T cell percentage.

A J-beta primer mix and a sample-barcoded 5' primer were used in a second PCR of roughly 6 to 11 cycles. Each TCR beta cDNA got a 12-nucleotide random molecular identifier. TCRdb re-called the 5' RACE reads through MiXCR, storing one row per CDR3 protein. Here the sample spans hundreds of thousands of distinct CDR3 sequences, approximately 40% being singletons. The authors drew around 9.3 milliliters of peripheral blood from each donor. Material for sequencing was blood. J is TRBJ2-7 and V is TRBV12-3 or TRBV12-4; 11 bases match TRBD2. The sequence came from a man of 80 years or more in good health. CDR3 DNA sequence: TGTGCCAGCAGTTTTGGGCTAGCGGGAGGCGGGGAGCAGTACTTC. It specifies CASSFGLAGGGEQYF.